The rows below give T cell receptor beta chains drawn from one sample of a study of human thymus T cells. This table comes from immunoSEQ multiplex PCR, and its TCRdb copy is limited to in-frame clones, with some not included. Among tens of thousands of clones listed, roughly 96% were seen once. The specimen was thymus tissue. The receptors stem from a boy in the first two years of life with a congenital heart defect but otherwise immunologically healthy. Both conserved end residues are part of each CDR3. D genes are given only for firm matches. The size of a clone is reported for some rows only, either as once, few or many, or as a class for expanded clones.

V gene	D gene	J gene	clone size	CDR3 DNA	CDR3 protein
TRBV20-1	-	TRBJ1-2	-	TGCAGTAATGACTATGGCTACACCTTC	CSNDYGYTF
TRBV6-6	-	TRBJ1-2	-	TGTGCCAGCAGACCCGAGAGGCGTGAGCACGGCTACACCTTC	CASRPERREHGYTF
TRBV7-9	-	TRBJ2-7	-	TGTGCCAGCAGCTTAGCGGGTGACCGCATTTCCTACGAGCAGTACTTC	CASSLAGDRISYEQYF
TRBV28	-	TRBJ2-3	-	TGTGCCAGCAGTTGTCCTAGCGCGAGCACAGATACGCAGTATTTT	CASSCPSASTDTQYF
TRBV27	-	TRBJ2-7	-	TGTGCCAGCAGTCCGATACCCCCCCCAGGCCTGAATTACGAGCAGTACTTC	CASSPIPPPGLNYEQYF
TRBV15	-	TRBJ1-6	once	TGTGCCACCAGCAGGGGTACCATCAGGGGTTGGCCCTATAATTCACCCCTCCACTTT	CATSRGTIRGWPYNSPLHF
TRBV4-2	TRBD2	TRBJ2-1	-	TGTGCCAGCAGCCAAGTCCCAAGCGGGGGGGACAATGAGCAGTTCTTC	CASSQVPSGGDNEQFF
TRBV19	-	TRBJ1-5	-	TGTGCCAGTAGTATACGGACACCCAGCCCATATCAGCCCCAGCATTTT	CASSIRTPSPYQPQHF
TRBV5-6	-	TRBJ2-7	-	TGTGCCAGCAGCCCCCGGGACATCCCAATCTCCTACGAGCAGTACTTC	CASSPRDIPISYEQYF
TRBV13	TRBD1	TRBJ1-1	-	TGTGCCGGCCGGACAGGGTTGAACACTGAAGCTTTCTTT	CAGRTGLNTEAFF
TRBV11-2	-	TRBJ2-7	once	TGTGCCAGCAGCTTCCGGGACTCCTCCTACGAGCAGTACTTC	CASSFRDSSYEQYF
TRBV5-1	-	TRBJ2-3	-	TGCGCCAGCAGCTTGGTATTCCGGGGGCAAAATACGCAGTATTTT	CASSLVFRGQNTQYF
TRBV5-6	-	TRBJ2-2	-	TGTGCCAGCAGCTTGGTTGGAGCTTCGAACACCGGGGAGCTGTTTTTT	CASSLVGASNTGELFF
TRBV28	-	TRBJ2-7	-	TGTGCGACCATTCCTGGAGCGGTAAGCTCCTACGAGCAGTACTTC	CATIPGAVSSYEQYF
TRBV5-8	-	TRBJ2-5	once	TGTGCCAGTCCCCGAGGGGGGGGCCCCCAAGAGACCCAGTACTTC	CASPRGGGPQETQYF
TRBV7-2	TRBD2	TRBJ2-3	-	TGTGCCAGCAGCCCGACTGGGACTAGATATCTTCCAGATACGCAGTATTTT	CASSPTGTRYLPDTQYF
TRBV4-1	-	TRBJ1-2	-	TGCGCCAGCAGCCAAGATCGGCAGGAAGGCGGCTATGGCTACACCTTC	CASSQDRQEGGYGYTF
TRBV28	-	TRBJ2-7	-	TGTGCCAGCAGCCTAGAAGTAGTGGTTTACGAGCAGTACTTC	CASSLEVVVYEQYF